A selection of T cell receptor beta chains follows, all from one sample in a study of CD8+ T cells in alopecia areata. Only in-frame clones appear in the TCRdb table, and some are missing; sequencing was by immunoSEQ multiplex PCR. The table lists around 140,000 clones, about 88% of them singletons. The specimen comprised CD8+ T cells sorted from blood, sampled at week 4, from a patient treated with tofacitinib. The source is a human donor with alopecia areata. CDR3s include the opening cysteine and the closing phenylalanine or tryptophan. D genes are given only for firm matches. Size values are once, few and many counts, or a class for expanded clones, and some rows have none.

-	TRBJ1-2	-	TRBV30	TGTGCCTGGAGTGTACAGGAGCCCGCGTACTATGGCTACACCTTC	CAWSVQEPAYYGYTF
-	TRBJ2-7	-	TRBV27	TGTGCCAGCAGCCCCCGCGGTCAGGGTAGCTACGAGCAGTACTTC	CASSPRGQGSYEQYF
-	TRBJ2-1	TRBD2	TRBV9	TGTGCCAGCAGCCTATCGGGGGGGTCCTACAATGAGCAGTTCTTC	CASSLSGGSYNEQFF
-	TRBJ2-2	TRBD1	TRBV29-1	TGCAGCGTTGGAACGTGGACAGGGGATACCGGGGAGCTGTTTTTT	CSVGTWTGDTGELFF
-	TRBJ2-3	-	TRBV5-1	TGCGCCAGCAGCTTGAGCAGAACAGATACGCAGTATTTT	CASSLSRTDTQYF
-	TRBJ2-1	-	TRBV13	TGTGCCAGCAGCTTAGGACCGAGTGAGCAGTTCTTC	CASSLGPSEQFF
-	TRBJ2-5	-	TRBV11-2	TGTGCCAGCAGCTTAGTGGGCGGAGCAGAGACCCAGTACTTC	CASSLVGGAETQYF
once	TRBJ1-1	-	TRBV7-9	TGTGCCAGCAGCTTACCACCGGACACTGAAGCTTTCTTT	CASSLPPDTEAFF
once	TRBJ1-5	-	TRBV7-9	TGTGCCAGCAGCTTAGCTGGGTATGGTCAGCCCCAGCATTTT	CASSLAGYGQPQHF
few	TRBJ2-7	TRBD2	TRBV27	TGTGCCAGCAGTTTATCGGCGGGAGGGTCCGAGCAGTACTTC	CASSLSAGGSEQYF
few	TRBJ2-4	-	TRBV23-1	TGCGCCAGCAGTCAATCCCGCGGGACATACAAAAACATTCAGTACTTC	CASSQSRGTYKNIQYF
-	TRBJ2-2	-	TRBV5-5	TGTGCCAGCAGCTTCGAGCCCAAGGGACAACCGAACACCGGGGAGCTGTTTTTT	CASSFEPKGQPNTGELFF
-	TRBJ1-1	-	TRBV27	TGTGCCAGCAGTTGGGCCATGGGCACTGAAGCTTTCTTT	CASSWAMGTEAFF
-	TRBJ2-1	-	TRBV4-1	TGCGCCAGCAGCTTACTTAAGGGTGGCGGCAATGAGCAGTTCTTC	CASSLLKGGGNEQFF
-	TRBJ1-5	-	TRBV7-9	TGTGCCAGCAGCCTCAGTAATCAGCCCCAGCATTTT	CASSLSNQPQHF
-	TRBJ1-4	-	TRBV7-9	TGTGCCAGCAGCTCGGACAGACTTAATGAAAAACTGTTTTTT	CASSSDRLNEKLFF
-	TRBJ2-7	-	TRBV30	TGTGCCTGGAGCCTGGTCGGGAGCGCCGACGAGCAGTACTTC	CAWSLVGSADEQYF
-	TRBJ2-1	TRBD2	TRBV5-6	TGTGCCAGCAGCACCGGACTAGCGGAGTTATACAATGAGCAGTTCTTC	CASSTGLAELYNEQFF
-	TRBJ2-7	-	TRBV30	TGTGCCTGGAGTAACGGACAAGGATTATACGAGCAGTACTTC	CAWSNGQGLYEQYF
once	TRBJ2-7	TRBD1	TRBV4-2	TGTGCCAGCAGCCAAGATACAGGGGGCTACGAGCAGTACTTC	CASSQDTGGYEQYF
-	TRBJ2-7	-	TRBV6-1	TGTGCCAGCAGTGAAGCGACAGGTAGCTACGAGCAGTACTTC	CASSEATGSYEQYF
-	TRBJ2-1	-	TRBV15	TGTGCCAACCAGGGCGCCCCGTCGAATGAGCAGTTCTTC	CANQGAPSNEQFF
-	TRBJ2-1	TRBD2	TRBV29-1	TGCAGCGTCCCTACTAGCGAGAGCTCCTACAATGAGCAGTTCTTC	CSVPTSESSYNEQFF
-	TRBJ2-7	-	TRBV4-1	TGCGCCAGCAGCAATCGCATAGCCTACGAGCAGTACTTC	CASSNRIAYEQYF
-	TRBJ2-7	TRBD2	TRBV7-6	TGTGCCAGCAGCTTAGACGGGAGGGGTTACGAGCAGTACTTC	CASSLDGRGYEQYF
-	TRBJ2-1	-	TRBV30	TGTGCCTGGAGTGCGGCGCGGGACTCCTACAATGAGCAGTTCTTC	CAWSAARDSYNEQFF
-	TRBJ2-7	TRBD1	TRBV6-5	TGTGCCAGCTCGGGGACAGGGCGAACCTACGAGCAGTACTTC	CASSGTGRTYEQYF
-	TRBJ2-1	-	TRBV4-1	TGCGCCAGCAGCCAAGTTAATGGCGGGGCAGAGGGGCAGTTCTTC	CASSQVNGGAEGQFF
-	TRBJ2-2	TRBD2	TRBV29-1	TGCAGCGCCTGGGGACTAGCGGGGGGGCACGGCACCGGGGAGCTGTTTTTT	CSAWGLAGGHGTGELFF
-	TRBJ2-1	-	TRBV19	TGTGCCAGTAGTATAGCAGGGGGAGGGCCATGGAATGAGCAGTTCTTC	CASSIAGGGPWNEQFF